This T cell receptor (beta chain) stems from a study of CD8 T cells in Susac syndrome. In germline, CDR1 is SGDLS, CDR2 YYNGEE. V lost 3 bases and J lost 0, with 7 bases in between. This CDR3 contains 13 residues. Random hexamers were used to reverse transcribe 0.5 to 1 ug of RNA. TCRdb processed the immunoSEQ multiplex PCR reads anew with MiXCR; each CDR3 protein has one entry. This table holds about 150,000 distinct CDR3 sequences, less than 97% found once. Sequencing was done on a sample of CD8+ T cells from PBMCs. The chain uses TRBV9 and TRBJ2-7, with D perhaps assigned TRBD1 or TRBD2 (5 bases each). This TCR was sampled from a human donor with multiple sclerosis. CDR3 residues: CASSGGSSYEQYF. CDR3 sequence (DNA): TGTGCCAGCAGCGGGGGGAGCTCCTACGAGCAGTACTTC.